The 3 T cell receptor beta chains in this list originate from one sample, sequenced in a study of cytomegalovirus exposure and HLA in healthy donors. Vbeta (60) and Jbeta (13) primers were used in the PCR. Data came from immunoSEQ multiplex PCR; TCRdb stores just in-frame clones and leaves some out. In all, the sample yields under 200,000 clones. The specimen sequenced was PBMCs. These receptors all come from a woman between 18 and 30 years old in good health and CMV-seropositive.

The gene calls are TRBV13 and TRBJ2-5; 8 bases fit TRBD1. The assigned J gene may be wrong: the sequence end matches TRBJ2-7 better. From germline, CDR1 is PRHDT and CDR2 FYEKMQ (reference sequence). The CDR3 loop spans 16 amino acids. The CDR3 loop is CASSPRTGPTSYEQYF. In DNA, the CDR3 is TGTGCCAGCAGCCCCAGGACAGGGCCTACCTCCTACGAGCAGTACTTC.

V is TRBV5-1 and J is TRBJ2-4, with 8 positions matching TRBD1. The CDR3 sequence is 15 residues long. V was pared by 5 bases and J by 7 bases, with 11 bases of the junction left unmatched. Germline V lookup: CDR1 SGHRS, CDR2 YFSETQ. CDR3 region: CASSSMTGAFNIQYF. The DNA of the CDR3 is TGCGCCAGCAGTTCAATGACAGGGGCCTTTAACATTCAGTACTTC.

J is TRBJ2-5 and V is TRBV5-4, with 8 bases that match TRBD2. The ends lost 3 bases at V and 6 bases at J; junction bases unmatched: 7. Germline V CDR1 and CDR2: SGHNT, YYREEE (reference sequence). The CDR3 is 14 residues long. Written as DNA, the CDR3 is TGTGCCAGCAGCTCGAGCGGGAGTCGGAAGACCCAGTACTTC. Translating it yields CASSSSGSRKTQYF.